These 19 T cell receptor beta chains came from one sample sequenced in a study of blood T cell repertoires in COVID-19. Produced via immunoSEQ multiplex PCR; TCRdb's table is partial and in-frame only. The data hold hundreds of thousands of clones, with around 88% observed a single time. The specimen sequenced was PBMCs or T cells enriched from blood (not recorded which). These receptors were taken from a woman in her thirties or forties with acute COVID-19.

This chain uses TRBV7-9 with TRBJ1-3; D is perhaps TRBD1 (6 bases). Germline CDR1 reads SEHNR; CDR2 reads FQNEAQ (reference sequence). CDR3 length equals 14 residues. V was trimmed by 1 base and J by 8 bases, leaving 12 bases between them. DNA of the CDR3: TGTGCCAGCAGCTTAGTCTCGTCAGGGGACACCATATATTTT. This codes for CASSLVSSGDTIYF.

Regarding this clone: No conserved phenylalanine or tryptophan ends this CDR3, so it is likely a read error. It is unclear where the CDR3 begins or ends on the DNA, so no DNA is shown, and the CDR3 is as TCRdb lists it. CDR3 amino acids: CASSYSVIRQVLRV. This rearrangement joins TRBV6-8 to TRBJ1-2; no DNA check was done on the table's D call, TRBD1. The CDR3 length is 14 residues, termini included. Germline V gives CDR1 MNHGY, CDR2 SAAAGT.

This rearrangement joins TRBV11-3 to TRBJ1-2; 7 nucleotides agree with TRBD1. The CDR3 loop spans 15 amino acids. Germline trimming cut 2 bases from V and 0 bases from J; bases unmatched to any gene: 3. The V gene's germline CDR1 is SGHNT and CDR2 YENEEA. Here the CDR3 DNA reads TGTGCCAGCAGCTTAAGGACAGGAGCTAACTATGGCTACACCTTC. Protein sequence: CASSLRTGANYGYTF.

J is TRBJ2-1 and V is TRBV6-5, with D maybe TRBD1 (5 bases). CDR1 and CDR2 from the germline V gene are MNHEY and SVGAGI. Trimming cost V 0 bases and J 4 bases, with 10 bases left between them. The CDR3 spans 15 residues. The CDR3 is CASSYSIRGYNEQFF. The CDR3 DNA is TGTGCCAGCAGTTACTCGATAAGGGGTTACAATGAGCAGTTCTTC.

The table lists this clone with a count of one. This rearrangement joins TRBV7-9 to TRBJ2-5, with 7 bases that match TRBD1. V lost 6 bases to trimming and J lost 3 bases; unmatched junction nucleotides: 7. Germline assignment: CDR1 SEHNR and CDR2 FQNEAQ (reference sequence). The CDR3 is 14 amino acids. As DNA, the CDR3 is TGTGCCAGCAGTTCAAGACAGGGTGAAGAGACCCAGTACTTC. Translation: CASSSRQGEETQYF.

CDR3 coding DNA: TGTGCCAGTAGAGCAGGGCCTGGGGCCAACGTCCTGACTTTC. Its protein is CASRAGPGANVLTF. The chain links TRBV19 to TRBJ2-6, with D perhaps matching TRBD1 (5 bases). The germline CDR1 and CDR2 sequences are LNHDA and SQIVND (reference sequence). Trimming stripped 6 bases from V and 2 bases from J, with 8 bases between. The CDR3 runs 14 residues.

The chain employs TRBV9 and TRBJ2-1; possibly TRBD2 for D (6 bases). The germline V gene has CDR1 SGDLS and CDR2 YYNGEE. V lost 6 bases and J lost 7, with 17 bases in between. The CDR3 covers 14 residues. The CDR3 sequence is CASTKSGGLNEQFF. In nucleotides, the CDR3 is TGTGCCAGCACCAAATCTGGGGGACTTAATGAGCAGTTCTTC.

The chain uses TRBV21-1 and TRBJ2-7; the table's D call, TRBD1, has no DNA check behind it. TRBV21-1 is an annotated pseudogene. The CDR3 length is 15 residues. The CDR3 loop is CASSTSGTGFYEQYV. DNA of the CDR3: TGTGCCAGCAGCACTTCCGGGACAGGGTTCTACGAGCAGTACGTC.

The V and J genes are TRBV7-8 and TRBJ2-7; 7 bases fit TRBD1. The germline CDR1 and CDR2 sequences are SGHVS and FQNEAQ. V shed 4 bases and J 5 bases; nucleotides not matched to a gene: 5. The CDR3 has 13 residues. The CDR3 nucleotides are TGTGCCAGCAGCTCGCCGACAGGGAACGAGCAGTACTTC. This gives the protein CASSSPTGNEQYF.

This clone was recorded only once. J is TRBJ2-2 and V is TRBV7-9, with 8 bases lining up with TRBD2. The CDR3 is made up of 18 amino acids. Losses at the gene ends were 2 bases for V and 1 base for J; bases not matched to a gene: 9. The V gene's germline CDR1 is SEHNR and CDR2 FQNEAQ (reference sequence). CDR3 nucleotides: TGTGCCAGCAGCTTAACGGTTATCGGGACTAGGAACACCGGGGAGCTGTTTTTT. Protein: CASSLTVIGTRNTGELFF.

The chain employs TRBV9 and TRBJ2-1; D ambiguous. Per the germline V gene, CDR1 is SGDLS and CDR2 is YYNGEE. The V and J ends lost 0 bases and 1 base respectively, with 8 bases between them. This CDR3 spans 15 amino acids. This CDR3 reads CASSVGSVSYNEQFF. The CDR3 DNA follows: TGTGCCAGCAGCGTAGGTTCGGTGTCCTACAATGAGCAGTTCTTC. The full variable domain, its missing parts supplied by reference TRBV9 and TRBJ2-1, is DSGVTQTPKHLITATGQRVTLRCSPRSGDLSVYWYQQSLDQGLQFLIQYYNGEERAKGNILERFSAQQFPDLHSELNLSSLELGDSALYFCASSVGSVSYNEQFFGPGTRLTVL.

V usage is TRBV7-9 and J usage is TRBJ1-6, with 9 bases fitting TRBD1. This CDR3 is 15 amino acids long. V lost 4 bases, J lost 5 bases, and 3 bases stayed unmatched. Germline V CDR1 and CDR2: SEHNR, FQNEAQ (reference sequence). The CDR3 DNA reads TGTGCCAGCAGCTGGGGGACAGGGAATAATTCACCCCTCCACTTT. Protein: CASSWGTGNNSPLHF.

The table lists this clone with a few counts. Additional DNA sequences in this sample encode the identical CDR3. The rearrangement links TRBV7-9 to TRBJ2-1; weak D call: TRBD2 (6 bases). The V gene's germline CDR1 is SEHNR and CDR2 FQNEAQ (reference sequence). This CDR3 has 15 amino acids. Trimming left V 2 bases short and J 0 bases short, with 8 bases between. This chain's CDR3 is CASSLSGSSYNEQFF. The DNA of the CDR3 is TGTGCCAGCAGCTTAAGCGGGTCCTCCTACAATGAGCAGTTCTTC.

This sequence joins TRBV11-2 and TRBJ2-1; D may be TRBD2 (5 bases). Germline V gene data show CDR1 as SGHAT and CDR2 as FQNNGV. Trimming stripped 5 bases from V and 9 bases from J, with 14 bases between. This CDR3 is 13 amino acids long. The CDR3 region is CASSPHAGGEQFF. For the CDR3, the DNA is TGTGCCAGCAGCCCCCATGCGGGCGGTGAGCAGTTCTTC.

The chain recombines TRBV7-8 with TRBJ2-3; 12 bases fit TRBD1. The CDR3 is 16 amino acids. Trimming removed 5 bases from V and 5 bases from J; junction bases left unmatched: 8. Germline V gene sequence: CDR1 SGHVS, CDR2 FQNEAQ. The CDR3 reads CASSTTGTGGKDTQYF. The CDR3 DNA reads TGTGCCAGCAGCACAACCGGGACAGGGGGCAAAGATACGCAGTATTTT.

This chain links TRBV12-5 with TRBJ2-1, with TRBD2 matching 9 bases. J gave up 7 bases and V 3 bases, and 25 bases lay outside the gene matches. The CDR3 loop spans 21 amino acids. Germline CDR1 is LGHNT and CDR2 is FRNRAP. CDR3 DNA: TGTGCTAGTGGTTTCCTGGGACCGAAAGCTCCTAGCGGGATGATCCAGAATGAGCAGTTCTTC. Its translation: CASGFLGPKAPSGMIQNEQFF.

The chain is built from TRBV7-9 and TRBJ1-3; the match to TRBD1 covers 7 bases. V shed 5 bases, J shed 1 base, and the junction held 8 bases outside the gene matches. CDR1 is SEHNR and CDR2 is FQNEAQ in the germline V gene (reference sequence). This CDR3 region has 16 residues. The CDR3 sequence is CASSRRQGPSGNTIYF. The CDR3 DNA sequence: TGTGCCAGCAGCCGTAGACAGGGTCCTTCTGGAAACACCATATATTTT.

The CDR3 DNA follows: TGTGCCAGCAGCGCTGGAGTTAATTCACCCCTCCACTTT. This codes for CASSAGVNSPLHF. V gene TRBV9 combines with J gene TRBJ1-6; the D is unclear. The V gene lost 3 bases and the J gene lost 6 bases, with 7 bases spanning the gap. Per the germline V gene, CDR1 is SGDLS and CDR2 is YYNGEE. The CDR3 runs 13 residues.

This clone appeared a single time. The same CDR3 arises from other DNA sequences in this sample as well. CDR3 region: CASSFDRGNTEAFF. The CDR3, as DNA: TGTGCCAGCAGCTTTGACAGGGGGAACACTGAAGCTTTCTTT. The V and J genes are TRBV7-2 and TRBJ1-1; 8 bases agree with TRBD1. This CDR3 region has 14 residues. CDR1 and CDR2 (germline): SGHTA, FQGNSA. V lost 3 bases and J lost 1; bases outside the gene matches: 1.